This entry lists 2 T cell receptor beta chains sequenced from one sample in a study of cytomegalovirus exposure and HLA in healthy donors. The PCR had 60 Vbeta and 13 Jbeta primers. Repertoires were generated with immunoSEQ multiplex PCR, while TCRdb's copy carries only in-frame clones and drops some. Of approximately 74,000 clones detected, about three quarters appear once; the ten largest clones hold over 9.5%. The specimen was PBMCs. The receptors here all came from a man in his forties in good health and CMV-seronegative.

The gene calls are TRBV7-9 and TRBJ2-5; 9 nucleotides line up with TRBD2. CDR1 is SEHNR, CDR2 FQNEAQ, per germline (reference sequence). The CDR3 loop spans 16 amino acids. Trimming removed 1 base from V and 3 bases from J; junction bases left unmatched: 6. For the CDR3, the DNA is TGTGCCAGCAGCTTAGGGGTGAGCGGGGGGAAAGAGACCCAGTACTTC. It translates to CASSLGVSGGKETQYF.

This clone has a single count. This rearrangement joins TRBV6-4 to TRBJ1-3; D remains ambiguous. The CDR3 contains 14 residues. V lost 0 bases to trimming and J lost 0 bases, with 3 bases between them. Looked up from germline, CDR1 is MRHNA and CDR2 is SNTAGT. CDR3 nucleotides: TGTGCCAGCAGTGACTCGAGCTCTGGAAACACCATATATTTT. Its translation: CASSDSSSGNTIYF.